This T cell receptor beta chain was identified in a study of blood T cells in healthy people across ages. Study details: Template switching captured about one barcoded beta molecule per two T cells.

Germline V gene data show CDR1 as SQVTM and CDR2 as ANQGSEA. V was clipped by 6 bases and J by 8 bases, with 25 bases between them. The CDR3 sequence is 15 residues long. A second PCR, run for about 7 to 12 cycles, used a sample-barcoded 5' primer plus a J-beta primer mix. Via MiXCR, TCRdb re-called the 5' RACE reads, giving one row per CDR3 protein. The data hold around 1.5 million distinct CDR3 sequences, with about 31% observed a single time. The sequenced material came from blood. The chain couples TRBV29-1 to TRBJ1-1, with TRBD1 as a possible D gene (6 bases). This receptor was identified in a woman in her twenties or thirties in good health. CDR3 sequence: CSVQYQGPAGKEAFF. Written as DNA, the CDR3 is TGCAGCGTCCAATACCAGGGGCCCGCGGGAAAGGAAGCTTTCTTT.